What follows is one T cell receptor (beta chain) and its context. The same CDR3 also results from other DNA sequences found in this sample. Trimming removed 4 bases from V and 4 bases from J, with 14 bases in between. The CDR3 is made up of 14 amino acids. The germline V gene encodes CDR1 LNHDA and CDR2 SQIVND (reference sequence). This sample was included in a study of blood T cell repertoires in COVID-19. Overall study context: The study drew acute and convalescent COVID-19 samples from the United States, Italy and Spain.

TCRdb's copy holds only in-frame clones and misses some; the assay was immunoSEQ multiplex PCR. The repertoire holds some 85,000 clones, with approximately 80% as singletons. The V gene is TRBV19, the J gene TRBJ2-7; D gene ambiguous. This clonotype was obtained from an elderly woman with acute or convalescent COVID-19. Source material: peripheral blood. Here the CDR3 DNA reads TGTGCCAGTAGTAACCCTCGGTCAACTTACGAGCAGTACTTC. Translation gives CASSNPRSTYEQYF.